These 5 T cell receptor beta chains were sequenced from one sample in a study of T cells in Graves' hyperthyroidism and ophthalmopathy. The investigators amplified TCR beta CDR3 regions from RNA transcripts. HTBI primers drove first-round RT-PCR of the TCR CDR3. In TCRdb, the multiplex PCR reads were re-called with MiXCR into one record per CDR3 protein. The table shows about 680,000 distinct CDR3 sequences, with around 40% occurring only once. The sequencing input was blood. Every receptor here comes from a woman aged 35 to 49 with Graves' hyperthyroidism.

This clonotype occurred many times. The chain carries TRBV2 and TRBJ2-7, with TRBD1 identical over 11 bases. CDR1 and CDR2 (germline): SNHLY, FYNNEI. Trimming took 6 bases from V and 5 from J; bases not matched to a gene: 12. The CDR3 length is 16 residues. As DNA, the CDR3 is TGTGCCAGCAGCCGCCTGGGGGGACAGGGGGGCCACGAGCAGTACTTC. This codes for CASSRLGGQGGHEQYF.

Worth noting for this clonotype: One junction end disagrees with the germline gene, perhaps due to a read error. This chain joins TRBV12-3 or TRBV12-4 and TRBJ2-2, with 7 bases fitting TRBD1. This CDR3 has 14 amino acids. The CDR3 DNA sequence: TGTGCCAGCAAACTCAGGGGGAACGCCGGGGAGCTGTTTTTT. Translation: CASKLRGNAGELFF.

This clonotype was detected ten times or more. The V and J genes are TRBV29-1 and TRBJ1-2; TRBD1 agrees at 9 bases. The J segment lost 4 bases and the V segment lost 4 bases, leaving 4 bases of the junction unmatched. CDR1 is SQVTM, CDR2 ANQGSEA, per germline. This CDR3 comprises 13 residues. The CDR3 here is CSVGGTGLYGYTF. As DNA, the CDR3 is TGCAGCGTTGGTGGGACAGGGCTCTATGGCTACACCTTC.

The CDR3 region is CASSEFPGQINYGYTF. As DNA, the CDR3 is TGTGCCAGCAGCGAATTCCCGGGACAGATTAACTATGGCTACACCTTC. The chain recombines TRBV7-2 with TRBJ1-2; 7 bases align to TRBD1. This CDR3 is 16 amino acids long. Trimming cost V 5 bases and J 1 base; bases outside gene matches: 10. Germline V lookup: CDR1 SGHTA, CDR2 FQGNSA.

The J gene is TRBJ1-2, the V gene TRBV25-1, with D tentatively TRBD1 (6 bases). Germline V gives CDR1 MGHDK, CDR2 SYGVNS. The CDR3 totals 15 residues. V was trimmed by 4 bases and J by 3 bases, leaving 15 bases between them. The CDR3 is CASSAIGRGDYGYTF. As DNA, the CDR3 is TGTGCCAGCAGTGCGATAGGCAGGGGAGACTATGGCTACACCTTC.